The 18 T cell receptor beta chains presented below share a single source sample, sequenced in a study of blood T cell repertoires in COVID-19. Repertoires were generated with immunoSEQ multiplex PCR, while TCRdb's copy carries only in-frame clones and drops some. The table lists about 50,000 clones, roughly 79% of them singletons, with approximately 20% in the top ten. Sequenced sample: peripheral blood. These receptor sequences come from a woman of 80 years or more with COVID-19, enrolled during active disease.

This clone was found once. The chain's CDR3 is CACSPVTSVYEQYF. CDR3 in DNA: TGTGCCTGTTCCCCCGTGACTAGCGTGTACGAGCAGTACTTC. The rearrangement joins TRBV30 to TRBJ2-7; 8 bases line up with TRBD2. The germline V gene has CDR1 GTSNPN and CDR2 SVGIG (reference sequence). This CDR3 spans 14 amino acids. Trimming took 6 bases from V and 4 from J; bases not matched to a gene: 11. The full variable domain, completed using reference TRBV30 and TRBJ2-7, is SQTIHQWPATLVQPVGSPLSLECTVEGTSNPNLYWYRQAAGRGLQLLFYSVGIGQISSEVPQNLSASRPQDRQFILSSKKLLLSDSGFYLCACSPVTSVYEQYFGPGTRLTVT.

The CDR3 DNA reads as TGCGCCAGCAGCCGGAAGGGAGCGGGAGCCCCTAGCACAGATACGCAGTATTTT. Its protein is CASSRKGAGAPSTDTQYF. The V gene is TRBV4-1, the J gene TRBJ2-3, with 8 bases fitting TRBD2. The CDR3 is 18 amino acids. V lost 4 bases, J lost 0 bases, and 12 bases stayed unmatched. Germline CDR1 is MGHRA and CDR2 is YSYEKL.

The chain couples TRBV18 to TRBJ2-3, with D perhaps matching TRBD2 (6 bases). The length of the CDR3 is 16 residues. Looked up from germline, CDR1 is KGHSH and CDR2 is LQKENI. The V end lost 3 bases, the J end lost 2 bases, and 15 bases lay between the germline ends. The chain's CDR3 is CASSPRLGRNTDTQYF. The CDR3 DNA sequence: TGTGCCAGCTCACCCAGGCTTGGGAGGAACACAGATACGCAGTATTTT.

J is TRBJ1-4 and V is TRBV28; 7 bases map to TRBD1. The V gene's germline CDR1 is MDHEN and CDR2 SYDVKM. This CDR3 is 18 amino acids long. V trimming: 5 bases; J trimming: 0 bases; junction bases outside the gene matches: 12. The CDR3 DNA follows: TGTGCCAGCAGTCCTCGCACCAGACAGGGAACAACTAATGAAAAACTGTTTTTT. Protein product: CASSPRTRQGTTNEKLFF.

V usage is TRBV30 and J usage is TRBJ2-1, with D tentatively TRBD2 (5 bases). V was pared by 3 bases and J by 5 bases, with 11 bases between. Germline CDR1 is GTSNPN and CDR2 is SVGIG (reference sequence). The CDR3 extends over 13 amino acids. The CDR3 protein is CAWRALGHNEQFF. The CDR3 region has the DNA TGTGCCTGGAGAGCACTAGGGCACAATGAGCAGTTCTTC.

The chain couples TRBV7-3 to TRBJ2-1, with 8 bases matching TRBD2. V was clipped by 0 bases and J by 7 bases; unmatched bases: 5. The V gene's germline CDR1 is SGHTA and CDR2 FQGTGA. CDR3 length: 15 residues. CDR3 DNA: TGTGCCAGCAGCTTAACGCCATTAGCGGGGAATGAGCAGTTCTTC. Its protein is CASSLTPLAGNEQFF.

The chain links TRBV7-9 to TRBJ2-1; no firm D call. V lost 1 base and J 5 bases, leaving 6 bases between the germline ends. The CDR3 contains 13 residues. Germline-derived CDR1 and CDR2 are SEHNR and FQNEAQ (reference sequence). CDR3 sequence (DNA): TGTGCCAGCAGCTTAGGTCAGAACAATGAGCAGTTCTTC. Translated, it gives CASSLGQNNEQFF.

This clone is a singleton in its sample. V and J are TRBV24-1 and TRBJ2-3; a possible D gene is TRBD2 (5 bases). Germline assignment: CDR1 KGHDR and CDR2 SFDVKD. The CDR3 runs 14 residues. The germline V and J ends were trimmed by 5 bases and 2 bases, with 10 bases remaining between them. The CDR3 DNA reads TGTGCCACCAGTGGAGGGCAGATCACAGATACGCAGTATTTT. Translated, it gives CATSGGQITDTQYF.

The gene calls are TRBV14 and TRBJ2-7; 14 bases map to TRBD2. The trim removed 4 bases at V and 2 bases at J, leaving 13 bases unmatched. Per the germline V gene, CDR1 is SGHDN and CDR2 is FVKESK. This CDR3 spans 19 amino acids. CDR3 sequence (DNA): TGTGCCAGCAGCCCGACGGTCGGGACTAGCGGGAGCCACGCCTACGAGCAGTACTTC. Translation gives CASSPTVGTSGSHAYEQYF.

V usage is TRBV2 and J usage is TRBJ1-2, with 8 bases identical to TRBD1. The length of the CDR3 is 13 residues. CDR1 and CDR2 from the germline V gene are SNHLY and FYNNEI. V shed 5 bases and J 4 bases; nucleotides not matched to a gene: 3. The CDR3 reads CASSTGQVYGYTF. CDR3 DNA sequence: TGTGCCAGCAGTACGGGACAGGTCTATGGCTACACCTTC.

V gene TRBV5-1 combines with J gene TRBJ2-2, with 7 positions matching TRBD2. The CDR3 covers 17 residues. CDR1 is SGHRS, CDR2 YFSETQ, per germline. The V segment lost 0 bases and the J segment 1 base; nucleotides outside the gene matches: 6. This CDR3 is CASSLGTGGGNTGELFF. The CDR3 coding sequence is TGCGCCAGCAGCTTGGGTACGGGAGGAGGGAACACCGGGGAGCTGTTTTTT.

This sequence joins TRBV7-9 and TRBJ2-5; a weak D match, TRBD2 (7 bases). The V end lost 1 base, the J end lost 5 bases, and 14 bases lay between the germline ends. CDR1 is SEHNR and CDR2 is FQNEAQ in the germline V gene (reference sequence). CDR3 size: 15 residues. CDR3 region: CASSLVLGGPETQYF. For the CDR3, the DNA is TGTGCCAGCAGCTTAGTCCTCGGGGGGCCTGAGACCCAGTACTTC.

V is TRBV7-9 and J is TRBJ2-7; 9 nucleotides agree with TRBD2. V was pared by 5 bases and J by 3 bases, with 8 bases of the junction left unmatched. The CDR3 is made up of 15 amino acids. The germline gives CDR1 SEHNR, CDR2 FQNEAQ (reference sequence). CDR3 bases: TGTGCCAGCAGCCCCGGACTAGCGTTGGTCTACGAGCAGTACTTC. Encoded protein: CASSPGLALVYEQYF.

This chain links TRBV5-6 with TRBJ1-1, with D hard to call. Germline V lookup: CDR1 SGHDT, CDR2 YYEEEE. The V gene lost 4 bases and the J gene lost 0 bases, with 4 bases spanning the gap. The length of the CDR3 is 12 residues. CDR3 sequence: CASSVMNTEAFF. CDR3 DNA sequence: TGTGCCAGCAGCGTAATGAACACTGAAGCTTTCTTT. Drawing the rest from reference TRBV5-6 and TRBJ1-1, the complete variable domain is DAGVTQSPTHLIKTRGQQVTLRCSPKSGHDTVSWYQQALGQGPQFIFQYYEEEERQRGNFPDRFSGHQFPNYSSELNVNALLLGDSALYLCASSVMNTEAFFGQGTRLTVV.

This chain connects TRBV7-3 to TRBJ2-1; 9 bases fit TRBD1. Germline-derived CDR1 and CDR2 are SGHTA and FQGTGA. The CDR3 has 14 residues. The V segment lost 5 bases and the J segment 9 bases; nucleotides outside the gene matches: 8. DNA of the CDR3: TGTGCCAGCAGCCCGGGACAGGGTACTTCTGAGCAGTTCTTC. Residues: CASSPGQGTSEQFF.

The rearrangement uses TRBV14 and TRBJ2-3, with a weak D call TRBD2 (6 bases). Germline CDR1 SGHDN, CDR2 FVKESK. This CDR3 is 15 amino acids long. V lost 7 bases, J lost 6 bases, and 20 bases lay in between. The CDR3 DNA follows: TGTGCCAGCACCCCTGGGACTGATTCGCGGGATACGCAGTATTTT. Protein product: CASTPGTDSRDTQYF.

The chain has TRBV5-1 and TRBJ2-5, with D possibly being TRBD1 (6 bases). The V gene lost 4 bases and the J gene lost 2 bases, with 12 bases spanning the gap. Germline CDR1 is SGHRS and CDR2 is YFSETQ. The CDR3 length is 14 residues. As DNA, the CDR3 is TGCGCCAGCAGCCGGACAGTACCACAAGAGACCCAGTACTTC. It is translated as CASSRTVPQETQYF. The full variable domain, completed using reference TRBV5-1 and TRBJ2-5, is KAGVTQTPRYLIKTRGQQVTLSCSPISGHRSVSWYQQTPGQGLQFLFEYFSETQRNKGNFPGRFSGRQFSNSRSEMNVSTLELGDSALYLCASSRTVPQETQYFGPGTRLLVL.

The chain links TRBV19 to TRBJ1-2, with D maybe TRBD1 (6 bases). V was shortened by 4 bases and J by 0 bases, with 15 bases between the two germline ends. Per germline, CDR1 LNHDA and CDR2 SQIVND (reference sequence). The CDR3 is 16 residues long. The CDR3 nucleotides read TGTGCCAGTAGTAACCCTCGGGACACCTCTAACTATGGCTACACCTTC. Translating gives CASSNPRDTSNYGYTF.